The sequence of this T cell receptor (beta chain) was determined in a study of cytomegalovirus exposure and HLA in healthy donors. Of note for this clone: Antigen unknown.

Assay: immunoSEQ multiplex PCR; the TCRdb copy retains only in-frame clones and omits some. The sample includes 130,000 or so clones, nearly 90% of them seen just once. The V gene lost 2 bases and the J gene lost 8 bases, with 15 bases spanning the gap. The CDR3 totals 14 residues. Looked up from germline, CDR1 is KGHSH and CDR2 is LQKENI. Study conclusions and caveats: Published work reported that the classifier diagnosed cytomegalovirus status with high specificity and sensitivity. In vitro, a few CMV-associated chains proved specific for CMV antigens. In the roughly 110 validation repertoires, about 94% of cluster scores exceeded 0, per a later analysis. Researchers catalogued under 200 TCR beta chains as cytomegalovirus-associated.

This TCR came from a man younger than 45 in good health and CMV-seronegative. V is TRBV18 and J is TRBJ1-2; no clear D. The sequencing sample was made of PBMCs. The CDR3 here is CASSPNDEVRGYTF. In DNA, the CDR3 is TGTGCCAGCTCACCAAACGACGAGGTGCGGGGCTACACCTTC.